This TCR beta chain originates from a study of shared clonotypes between healthy human individuals. The CDR3 totals 13 residues. Trimming took 3 bases from V and 2 from J, leaving 8 bases between them. From germline, CDR1 is MNHEY and CDR2 SMNVEV (reference sequence). CD45RO-negative CD8 cells positively selected for CCR7 made up the naive population, which excluded terminally differentiated effector memory CD45RA+ cells. The repertoire was sequenced with immunoSEQ multiplex PCR; TCRdb's copy has only in-frame clones and lacks some. The profile shows millions of clones, approximately 94% of them singletons. On this clone itself: Other DNA sequences from this sample encode an identical CDR3 as well.

The sequence was obtained from a man aged 18 to 29 in good health. The genes are TRBV27 and TRBJ2-7; D may match TRBD1 or TRBD2 (5 bases each). Sequencing was performed on naive CD8+ T cells sorted from blood. CDR3: CASSFGAPYEQYF. The CDR3 DNA is TGTGCCAGCAGTTTCGGGGCCCCCTACGAGCAGTACTTC.